The 22 T cell receptor beta chains given below trace back to one sample, sequenced in a study of technical replicates of blood from a few donors. Generated by immunoSEQ multiplex PCR, the TCRdb table keeps only in-frame clones and is missing some. The table shows 50,000 to 70,000 clones, with roughly 90% occurring only once. Sequencing was done on a sample of PBMCs. The receptors originated from a human donor in good health. Some clones in this sample may be carry-over from other donors' samples.

This sequence joins TRBV7-3 and TRBJ1-2, with D possibly being TRBD1 (6 bases). V lost 6 bases, J lost 6 bases, and 14 bases lay in between. Per germline, CDR1 SGHTA and CDR2 FQGTGA. CDR3 length equals 13 residues. CDR3 in amino acids: CASSLDRGDGYTF. DNA for the CDR3: TGTGCCAGCAGTTTGGACAGAGGGGATGGCTACACCTTC.

The DNA of the CDR3 is TGTGCCAGCAAGATACTAGCGGGGGGAGGCACAGATACGCAGTATTTT. Its translation: CASKILAGGGTDTQYF. The gene calls are TRBV27 and TRBJ2-3, with 12 bases that match TRBD2. Germline trimming cut 7 bases from V and 1 base from J; bases unmatched to any gene: 6. This CDR3 spans 16 amino acids. Germline V gene sequence: CDR1 MNHEY, CDR2 SMNVEV (reference sequence).

The rearrangement joins TRBV18 to TRBJ1-1; no firm D call. The CDR3 is 13 amino acids. The ends were cut back, 3 bases at V and 4 bases at J, with 9 bases in the middle. Germline loops: CDR1 KGHSH, CDR2 LQKENI. In DNA form, the CDR3 reads TGTGCCAGCTCACCGTCCCACGGCACTGAAGCTTTCTTT. Amino acids: CASSPSHGTEAFF.

The V and J genes are TRBV29-1 and TRBJ2-5, with 7 bases aligning to TRBD2. The germline V gene encodes CDR1 SQVTM and CDR2 ANQGSEA. Losses at the gene ends were 4 bases for V and 4 bases for J; bases not matched to a gene: 3. The CDR3 length is 12 residues. The DNA of the CDR3 is TGCAGCGTTGCTGGGGGGGGAGAGACCCAGTACTTC. This codes for CSVAGGGETQYF.

V is TRBV29-1 and J is TRBJ2-1; D unclear. Between the trimmed V and J ends, which lost 6 bases and 2 bases, there was a span of 8 bases. Germline V gene lookup returns CDR1 SQVTM and CDR2 ANQGSEA. The CDR3 sequence is 12 residues long. CDR3 in amino acids: CSVRAPYNEQFF. CDR3 DNA: TGCAGCGTGCGAGCCCCCTACAATGAGCAGTTCTTC.

The rearrangement uses TRBV9 and TRBJ1-3; 7 bases agree with TRBD1. Germline CDR1 reads SGDLS; CDR2 reads YYNGEE. J lost 4 bases, V lost 3 bases, and 7 bases had no gene match. There are 15 residues in the CDR3. Written as DNA, the CDR3 is TGTGCCAGCAGCGGAGGGGGCTTTGGGGGAAACACCATATATTTT. Protein sequence: CASSGGGFGGNTIYF.

The chain employs TRBV16 and TRBJ1-4, with D possibly TRBD1 on 5 matching bases. CDR1 and CDR2 (germline): KGHSY, FQNENV. V lost 0 bases, J lost 8 bases, and 13 bases lay in between. CDR3 length: 15 amino acids. CDR3 region: CASSQSGHEAEKLFF. CDR3 in DNA: TGTGCCAGCAGCCAATCGGGGCACGAAGCCGAAAAACTGTTTTTT.

This rearrangement joins TRBV5-1 to TRBJ1-4; a weak D match, TRBD1 (5 bases). This CDR3 comprises 15 residues. Germline V lookup: CDR1 SGHRS, CDR2 YFSETQ. The V end lost 3 bases, the J end lost 0 bases, and 9 bases lay between the germline ends. In nucleotides, the CDR3 is TGCGCCAGCAGCTCTGGGGGGGCAACTAATGAAAAACTGTTTTTT. Translating gives CASSSGGATNEKLFF. Full variable domain (rest looked up from reference TRBV5-1 and TRBJ1-4): KAGVTQTPRYLIKTRGQQVTLSCSPISGHRSVSWYQQTPGQGLQFLFEYFSETQRNKGNFPGRFSGRQFSNSRSEMNVSTLELGDSALYLCASSSGGATNEKLFFGSGTQLSVL.

The chain joins TRBV7-9 to TRBJ2-7; tentatively, D is TRBD1 (5 bases). The CDR3 is made up of 12 amino acids. V was shortened by 9 bases and J by 4 bases, with 13 bases between the two germline ends. Germline V CDR1 and CDR2: SEHNR, FQNEAQ (reference sequence). The CDR3 spells CASGRGTYEQYF. In DNA, the CDR3 is TGTGCCAGTGGAAGGGGAACGTACGAGCAGTACTTC.

The chain uses TRBV30 and TRBJ2-3; possible D gene TRBD2, 7 bases. Germline assignment: CDR1 GTSNPN and CDR2 SVGIG (reference sequence). The V end was cut by 8 bases, the J end by 1 base, with 16 bases between. CDR3 size: 14 residues. The CDR3: CAVIGGLGTDTQYF. The CDR3 bases are TGTGCCGTAATCGGGGGGCTCGGCACAGATACGCAGTATTTT.

This clone has only a few counts. The chain has TRBV10-3 and TRBJ2-3; the match to TRBD2 covers 8 bases. V gave up 8 bases and J gave up 6 bases; unmatched junction bases: 13. The CDR3 length is 15 residues. Germline CDR1 is ENHRY and CDR2 is SYGVKD. The DNA of the CDR3 is TGTGCCATCTACAGTCCGGGACGGGAGGGGGATACGCAGTATTTT. This encodes CAIYSPGREGDTQYF.

This clone was picked up one time. The chain carries TRBV5-4 and TRBJ2-5; weak D call: TRBD2 (6 bases). The CDR3 has 15 amino acids. Trimming took 4 bases from V and 4 from J, leaving 17 bases between them. CDR1 SGHNT and CDR2 YYREEE come from the germline V gene (reference sequence). The CDR3 reads CASSNKLGRGETQYF. CDR3 bases: TGTGCCAGCAGCAACAAGCTAGGGCGGGGAGAGACCCAGTACTTC.

The J gene is TRBJ2-7, the V gene TRBV6-1; D is uncertain. The CDR3 spans 14 residues. In germline, CDR1 is MNHNS, CDR2 SASEGT. The V end was cut by 2 bases, the J end by 2 bases, with 10 bases between. CDR3 in amino acids: CASSEYSGTYEQYF. CDR3 DNA sequence: TGTGCCAGCAGTGAATATTCAGGCACCTACGAGCAGTACTTC.

The CDR3: CASSLGDLYEQYF. CDR3 nucleotides: TGTGCCAGCAGCTTGGGCGATCTATACGAGCAGTACTTC. This chain uses TRBV5-6 with TRBJ2-7; D is ambiguous. Trimming shortened V by 0 bases and J by 4 bases, and 8 bases separated the two germline ends. This CDR3 spans 13 amino acids. The germline gives CDR1 SGHDT, CDR2 YYEEEE.

V is TRBV11-3 and J is TRBJ2-7; the match to TRBD2 covers 7 bases. V lost 5 bases and J lost 2; bases outside the gene matches: 6. Germline V lookup: CDR1 SGHNT, CDR2 YENEEA. CDR3 length: 14 amino acids. The CDR3: CASSPSGATYEQYF. CDR3 sequence (DNA): TGTGCCAGCAGCCCAAGCGGGGCAACCTACGAGCAGTACTTC.

CDR3 in DNA: TGTGCCAGCAGCCCACCGGGACACAACATTCAGTACTTC. This sequence encodes CASSPPGHNIQYF. V and J are TRBV7-8 and TRBJ2-4, with a weak D call TRBD1 (6 bases). Germline CDR1 reads SGHVS; CDR2 reads FQNEAQ. Trimming removed 5 bases from V and 7 bases from J, with 12 bases in between. This CDR3 region has 13 residues.

This clone was found once. The identical CDR3 is also encoded by other nucleotide sequences in the sample. The chain employs TRBV2 and TRBJ1-5; TRBD1 agrees at 7 bases. V lost 6 bases and J lost 0; bases outside the gene matches: 5. From germline, CDR1 is SNHLY and CDR2 FYNNEI. The CDR3 length is 15 residues. The DNA of the CDR3 is TGTGCCAGCAGACCGACAGGGTATAGCAATCAGCCCCAGCATTTT. It codes for CASRPTGYSNQPQHF. The entire variable domain, with the rest obtained from reference TRBV2 and TRBJ1-5, is as follows: EPEVTQTPSHQVTQMGQEVILRCVPISNHLYFYWYRQILGQKVEFLVSFYNNEISEKSEIFDDQFSVERPDGSNFTLKIRSTKLEDSAMYFCASRPTGYSNQPQHFGDGTRLSIL.

The chain has TRBV7-3 and TRBJ2-7; TRBD2 matches 9 bases. Germline V gives CDR1 SGHTA, CDR2 FQGTGA. The junction had 6 bases not matched to a gene; V was cut back by 3 bases and J by 0 bases. The CDR3 extends over 16 amino acids. The CDR3 reads CASSFRSGSDSYEQYF. Written as DNA, the CDR3 is TGTGCCAGCAGCTTTCGTAGCGGGAGCGACTCCTACGAGCAGTACTTC.

This chain links TRBV6-5 with TRBJ2-2; 9 bases align to TRBD2. The V gene's germline CDR1 is MNHEY and CDR2 SVGAGI. The CDR3 spans 16 residues. V was pared by 2 bases and J by 7 bases, with 8 bases of the junction left unmatched. DNA of the CDR3: TGTGCCAGCAGTTACCGAGGACTAGCGCCCCTCGGGGAGCTGTTTTTT. The encoded protein is CASSYRGLAPLGELFF.

This sequence joins TRBV7-9 and TRBJ2-5, with 7 bases that match TRBD1. The junction had 8 bases not matched to a gene; V was cut back by 2 bases and J by 5 bases. The CDR3 runs to 15 residues. Per the germline V gene, CDR1 is SEHNR and CDR2 is FQNEAQ (reference sequence). CDR3 region: CASSLKGARSETQYF. CDR3 nucleotides: TGTGCCAGCAGCTTAAAGGGGGCGCGGTCCGAGACCCAGTACTTC.

This chain uses TRBV4-1 with TRBJ2-3, with D maybe TRBD1 (6 bases). Germline CDR1 MGHRA, CDR2 YSYEKL. Trimming left V 1 base short and J 3 bases short, with 14 bases between. This CDR3 is 16 amino acids long. CDR3 DNA: TGCGCCAGCAGCCAAGTAGACAGGCTATTGACAGATACGCAGTATTTT. Translated, it gives CASSQVDRLLTDTQYF.

This chain links TRBV29-1 with TRBJ2-5; tentatively, D is TRBD1 (6 bases). Trimming took off 7 bases at V and 3 bases at J, with 15 bases between the two ends. In germline, CDR1 is SQVTM, CDR2 ANQGSEA. The CDR3 has 13 amino acids. CDR3 sequence (DNA): TGCAGCGCCGAAAGGACAGCTAAAGAGACCCAGTACTTC. This translates into CSAERTAKETQYF.